This TCR beta chain was recovered during a study of OX40 agonist ivuxolimab in advanced cancers. Study-wide background: The study enrolled dose-escalation patients with hepatocellular carcinoma, melanoma, renal cell or head and neck cancer. Averaging roughly 60 years in age, with a range of about 23 to 79, the cohort was 80% to 90% male.

Measured with immunoSEQ multiplex PCR; TCRdb has only the in-frame clones, and not every one. The sample consists of 80,000 or so clones, around 90% of them appearing once. General study findings and limits: Dose levels from 0.1 to 3.0 mg/kg saw CD4+ and CD8+ blood T cells expand clonally by week 6. Expanded clones belonging to CD8+ T cells outnumbered, on average, those of CD4+.

About this clone itself: Antigen specificity is unknown.

From germline, CDR1 is SGHNT and CDR2 YYREEE (reference sequence). Trimming removed 3 bases from V and 2 bases from J, with 18 bases in between. This CDR3 has 17 amino acids. The specimen was CD4+ or CD8+ T cells sorted from blood, collected in a trial of the OX40 agonist ivuxolimab. The receptor was derived from an adult with an advanced solid tumor such as melanoma, head and neck, liver or kidney cancer. The chain combines TRBV5-4 with TRBJ2-1; possible D gene TRBD2, 6 bases. CDR3 nucleotide sequence: TGTGCCAGCAGCTCCCCCTATCAGGGCGGGGCCTACAATGAGCAGTTCTTC. Translated: CASSSPYQGGAYNEQFF.